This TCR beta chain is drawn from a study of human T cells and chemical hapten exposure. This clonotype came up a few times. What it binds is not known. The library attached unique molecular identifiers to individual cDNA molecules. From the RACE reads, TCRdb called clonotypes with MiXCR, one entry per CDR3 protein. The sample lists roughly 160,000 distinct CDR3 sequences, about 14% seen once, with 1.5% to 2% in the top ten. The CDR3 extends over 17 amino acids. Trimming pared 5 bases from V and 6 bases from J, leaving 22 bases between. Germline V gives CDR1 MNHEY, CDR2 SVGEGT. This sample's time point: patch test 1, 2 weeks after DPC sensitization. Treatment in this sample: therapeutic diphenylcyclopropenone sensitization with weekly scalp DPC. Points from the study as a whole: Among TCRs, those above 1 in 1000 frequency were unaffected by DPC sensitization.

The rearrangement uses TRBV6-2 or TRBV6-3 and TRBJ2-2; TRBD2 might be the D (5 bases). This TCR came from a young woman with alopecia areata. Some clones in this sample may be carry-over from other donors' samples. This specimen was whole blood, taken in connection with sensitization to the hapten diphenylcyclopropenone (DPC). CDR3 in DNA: TGTGCCAGCAGTCCCGAGCAGTTACTAGGAGGAGCCGGGGAGCTGTTTTTT. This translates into CASSPEQLLGGAGELFF.